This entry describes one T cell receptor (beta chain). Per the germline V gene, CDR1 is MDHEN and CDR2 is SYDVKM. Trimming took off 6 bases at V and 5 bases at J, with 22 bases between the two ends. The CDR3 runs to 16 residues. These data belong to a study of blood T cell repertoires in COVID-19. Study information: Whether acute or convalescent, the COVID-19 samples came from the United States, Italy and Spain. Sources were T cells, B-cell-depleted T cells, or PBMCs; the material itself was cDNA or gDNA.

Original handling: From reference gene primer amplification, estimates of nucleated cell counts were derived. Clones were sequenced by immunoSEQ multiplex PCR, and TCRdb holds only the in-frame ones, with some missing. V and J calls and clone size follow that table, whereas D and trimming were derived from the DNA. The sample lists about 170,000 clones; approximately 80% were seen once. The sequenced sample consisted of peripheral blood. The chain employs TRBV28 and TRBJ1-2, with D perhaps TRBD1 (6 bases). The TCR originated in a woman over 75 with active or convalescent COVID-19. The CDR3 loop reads CASSKGGGLGGYGYTF. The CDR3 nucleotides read TGTGCCAGCAGCAAAGGGGGGGGCCTTGGAGGTTATGGCTACACCTTC.